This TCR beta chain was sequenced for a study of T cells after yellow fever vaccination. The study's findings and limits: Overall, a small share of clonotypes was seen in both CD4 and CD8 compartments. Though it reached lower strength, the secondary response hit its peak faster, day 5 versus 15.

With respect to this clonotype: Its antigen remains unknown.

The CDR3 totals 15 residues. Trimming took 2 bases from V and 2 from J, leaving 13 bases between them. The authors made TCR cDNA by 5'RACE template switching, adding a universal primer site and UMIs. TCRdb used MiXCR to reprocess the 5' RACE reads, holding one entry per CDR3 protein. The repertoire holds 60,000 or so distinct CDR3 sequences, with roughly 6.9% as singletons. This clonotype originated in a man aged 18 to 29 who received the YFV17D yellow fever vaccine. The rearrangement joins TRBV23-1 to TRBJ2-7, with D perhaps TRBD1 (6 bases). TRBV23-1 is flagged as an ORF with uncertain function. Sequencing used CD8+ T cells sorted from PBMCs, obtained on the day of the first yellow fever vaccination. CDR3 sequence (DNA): TGCGCCAGCAGTCAAACCAGGGGCGGAACCTACGAGCAGTACGTC. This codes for CASSQTRGGTYEQYV.